This T cell receptor (beta chain) was sequenced for a study of cytomegalovirus exposure and HLA in healthy donors. CDR1 and CDR2 (germline): SGHDT, YYEEEE. The CDR3 spans 18 residues. V lost 2 bases, J lost 1 base, and 10 bases stayed unmatched. Libraries were prepared by immunoSEQ multiplex PCR; TCRdb keeps only in-frame clonotypes and omits some of them. This sample has about 140,000 clones, with roughly 87% found just once. Study-wide results and caveats: More than 150 TCR beta chains were listed as cytomegalovirus-associated. In vitro data verified a few CMV-associated chains as specific for CMV antigens. It was found in a later analysis that first-cohort TCR clusters tended to co-occur in the 100 to 150 validation repertoires.

A roughly 120-subject validation cohort, separate from the 666-subject first cohort, supplied the donors. This clone has just one count. Its specificity is unknown. The TCR comes from a man between 18 and 35 years old in good health and CMV-seropositive. This chain connects TRBV5-6 to TRBJ1-5; 9 bases are a match to TRBD1. The sequenced material came from PBMCs. CDR3 sequence (DNA): TGTGCCAGCAGCTTTACAGGGGGCAAGGGTGTAAGCAATCAGCCCCAGCATTTT. This encodes CASSFTGGKGVSNQPQHF. The variable domain in full, completed from reference TRBV5-6 and TRBJ1-5, reads DAGVTQSPTHLIKTRGQQVTLRCSPKSGHDTVSWYQQALGQGPQFIFQYYEEEERQRGNFPDRFSGHQFPNYSSELNVNALLLGDSALYLCASSFTGGKGVSNQPQHFGDGTRLSIL.